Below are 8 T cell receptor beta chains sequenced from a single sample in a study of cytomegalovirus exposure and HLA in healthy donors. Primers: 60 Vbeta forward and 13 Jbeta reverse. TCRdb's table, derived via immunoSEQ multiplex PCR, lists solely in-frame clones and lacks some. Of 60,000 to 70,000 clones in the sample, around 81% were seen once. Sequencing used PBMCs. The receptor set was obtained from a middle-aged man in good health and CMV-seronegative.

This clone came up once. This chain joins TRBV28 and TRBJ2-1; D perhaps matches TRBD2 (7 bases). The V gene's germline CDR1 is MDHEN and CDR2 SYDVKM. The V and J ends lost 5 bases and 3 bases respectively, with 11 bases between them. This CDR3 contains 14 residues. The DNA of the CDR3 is TGTGCCAGCAGTACCGGGGGGCTCTACAATGAGCAGTTCTTC. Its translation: CASSTGGLYNEQFF.

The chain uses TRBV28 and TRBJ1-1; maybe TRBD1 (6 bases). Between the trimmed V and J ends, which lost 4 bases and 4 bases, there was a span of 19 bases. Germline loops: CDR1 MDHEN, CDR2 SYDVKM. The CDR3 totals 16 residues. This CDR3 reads CASSSLVGGLITEAFF. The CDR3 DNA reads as TGTGCCAGCAGTTCTCTGGTGGGGGGGCTAATCACTGAAGCTTTCTTT.

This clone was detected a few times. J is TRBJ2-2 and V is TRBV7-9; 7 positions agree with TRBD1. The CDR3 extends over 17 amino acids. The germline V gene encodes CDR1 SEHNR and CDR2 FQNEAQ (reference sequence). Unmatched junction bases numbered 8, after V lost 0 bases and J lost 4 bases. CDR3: CASSLAPGQAGTGELFF. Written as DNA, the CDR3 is TGTGCCAGCAGCTTAGCCCCCGGACAGGCCGGCACCGGGGAGCTGTTTTTT.

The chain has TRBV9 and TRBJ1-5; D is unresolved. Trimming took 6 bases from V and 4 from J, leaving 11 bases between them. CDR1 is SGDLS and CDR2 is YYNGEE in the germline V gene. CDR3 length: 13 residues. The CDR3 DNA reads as TGTGCCAGCAACTCCCAGGAAAATCAGCCCCAGCATTTT. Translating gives CASNSQENQPQHF.

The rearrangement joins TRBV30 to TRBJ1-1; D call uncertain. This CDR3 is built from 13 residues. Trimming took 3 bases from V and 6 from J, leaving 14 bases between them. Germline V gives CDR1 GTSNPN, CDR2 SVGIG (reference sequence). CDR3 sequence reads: CAWSATWAAEAFF. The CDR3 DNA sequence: TGTGCCTGGAGCGCCACCTGGGCCGCTGAAGCTTTCTTT.

CDR3: CATSRARGSSYNEQFF. Written as DNA, the CDR3 is TGTGCCACCAGCAGAGCGCGCGGGAGCTCCTACAATGAGCAGTTCTTC. The chain has TRBV15 and TRBJ2-1; 7 nucleotides align to TRBD2. V was clipped by 1 base and J by 0 bases; unmatched bases: 3. Germline CDR1 LNHNV, CDR2 YYDKDF (reference sequence). CDR3 size: 16 residues.

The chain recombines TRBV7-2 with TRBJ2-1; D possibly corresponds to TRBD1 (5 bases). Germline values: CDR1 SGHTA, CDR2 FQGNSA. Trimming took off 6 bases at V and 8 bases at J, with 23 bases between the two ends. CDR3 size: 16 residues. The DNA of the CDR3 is TGTGCCAGCAGGGCCACCCCCAGGGCTGTTCGCCATGAGCAGTTCTTC. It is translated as CASRATPRAVRHEQFF.

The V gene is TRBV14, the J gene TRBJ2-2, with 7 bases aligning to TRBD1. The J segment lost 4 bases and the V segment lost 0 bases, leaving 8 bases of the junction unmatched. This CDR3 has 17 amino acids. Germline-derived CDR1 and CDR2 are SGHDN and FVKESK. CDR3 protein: CASSQDIGQVATGELFF. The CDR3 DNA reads TGTGCCAGCAGCCAAGATATAGGACAGGTGGCCACCGGGGAGCTGTTTTTT.